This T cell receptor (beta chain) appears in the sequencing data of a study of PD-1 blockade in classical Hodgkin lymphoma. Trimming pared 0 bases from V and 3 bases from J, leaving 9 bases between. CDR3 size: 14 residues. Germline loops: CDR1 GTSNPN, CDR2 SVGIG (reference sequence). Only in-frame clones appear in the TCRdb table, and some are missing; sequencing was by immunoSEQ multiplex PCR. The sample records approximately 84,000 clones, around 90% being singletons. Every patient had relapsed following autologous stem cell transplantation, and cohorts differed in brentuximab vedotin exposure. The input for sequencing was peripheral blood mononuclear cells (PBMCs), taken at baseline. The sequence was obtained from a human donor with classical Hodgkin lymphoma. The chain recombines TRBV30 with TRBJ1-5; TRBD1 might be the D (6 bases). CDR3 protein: CAWSVGGYNQPQHF. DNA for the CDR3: TGTGCCTGGAGTGTAGGGGGTTACAATCAGCCCCAGCATTTT. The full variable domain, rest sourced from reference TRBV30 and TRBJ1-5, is SQTIHQWPATLVQPVGSPLSLECTVEGTSNPNLYWYRQAAGRGLQLLFYSVGIGQISSEVPQNLSASRPQDRQFILSSKKLLLSDSGFYLCAWSVGGYNQPQHFGDGTRLSIL.